The 9 T cell receptor beta chains given below trace back to one sample, sequenced in a study of blood T cell repertoires in COVID-19. The method was immunoSEQ multiplex PCR; TCRdb's version includes in-frame clones alone and lacks a portion of them. The table shows over 25,000 clones, with about nine tenths occurring only once. What was sequenced was peripheral blood. These receptors all stem from a human donor with active COVID-19. The donor label of this sample is uncertain.

V usage is TRBV7-2 and J usage is TRBJ1-1; maybe TRBD1 (5 bases). V gave up 2 bases and J gave up 5 bases, with 12 bases separating them. The germline V gene encodes CDR1 SGHTA and CDR2 FQGNSA. This CDR3 comprises 14 residues. The DNA for the CDR3 is TGTGCCAGCAGCTTACAATCAGGGCAGACTGAAGCTTTCTTT. Its translation: CASSLQSGQTEAFF.

The V call is TRBV4-2, the J call TRBJ2-7, with D uncertain. The CDR3 contains 16 residues. The V gene lost 3 bases and the J gene lost 2 bases, with 17 bases spanning the gap. Germline assignment: CDR1 LGHNA and CDR2 YNFKEQ. CDR3 region: CASSQVSRQAAYEQYF. CDR3 DNA sequence: TGTGCCAGCAGCCAGGTGTCTCGGCAGGCCGCCTACGAGCAGTACTTC.

This rearrangement joins TRBV7-2 to TRBJ1-5; a weak D match, TRBD1 (6 bases). Trimming removed 3 bases at V and 3 bases at J, with 9 bases between. This CDR3 contains 14 residues. Per the germline V gene, CDR1 is SGHTA and CDR2 is FQGNSA. CDR3 DNA sequence: TGTGCCAGCAGCTTGGACAGCCCCAATCAGCCCCAGCATTTT. As protein: CASSLDSPNQPQHF.

The chain links TRBV9 to TRBJ2-7; D gene uncertain. Trimming took off 0 bases at V and 6 bases at J, with 10 bases between the two ends. Germline loops: CDR1 SGDLS, CDR2 YYNGEE. The CDR3 is made up of 13 amino acids. CDR3 nucleotide sequence: TGTGCCAGCAGCGTAGATACCAACTTCGAGCAGTACTTC. Translating it yields CASSVDTNFEQYF.

The chain couples TRBV15 to TRBJ2-2, with 11 bases aligning to TRBD1. The germline V gene has CDR1 LNHNV and CDR2 YYDKDF (reference sequence). The CDR3 sequence is 16 residues long. V shed 4 bases, J shed 7 bases, and the junction held 8 bases outside the gene matches. CDR3 residues: CATSIQGQGGIGELFF. In DNA form, the CDR3 reads TGTGCCACCAGCATACAGGGACAGGGGGGTATCGGGGAGCTGTTTTTT.

This chain links TRBV7-6 with TRBJ2-7; no reliable D call. This CDR3 comprises 15 residues. V lost 3 bases and J lost 5, with 17 bases in between. Germline V gene sequence: CDR1 SGHVS, CDR2 FNYEAQ. The CDR3 bases are TGTGCCAGCAGCTTGTCAGGCCGGTCTACCCACGAGCAGTACTTC. Its protein is CASSLSGRSTHEQYF.

The V and J genes are TRBV27 and TRBJ1-5; TRBD1 aligns across 9 bases. The CDR3 runs 16 residues. Germline CDR1 reads MNHEY; CDR2 reads SMNVEV (reference sequence). V was pared by 6 bases and J by 4 bases, with 10 bases of the junction left unmatched. The CDR3 here is CASSPFGQGRNQPQHF. CDR3 coding DNA: TGTGCCAGCAGCCCCTTTGGACAGGGGAGGAATCAGCCCCAGCATTTT.

The genes are TRBV5-1 and TRBJ2-7, with a possible D match to TRBD1 (5 bases). The germline V gene has CDR1 SGHRS and CDR2 YFSETQ. Trimming took 0 bases from V and 5 from J, leaving 15 bases between them. This CDR3 contains 15 residues. In DNA, the CDR3 is TGCGCCAGCAGCTTGGCCGCACGGACAAGGGACGAGCAGTACTTC. The encoded protein is CASSLAARTRDEQYF.

The rearrangement uses TRBV3-1 (or the pseudogene TRBV3-2) and TRBJ2-2; the match to TRBD2 covers 16 bases. CDR1 is LGHDT, CDR2 YNNKEL, per germline (reference sequence). The CDR3 is 18 amino acids. The junction had 2 bases not matched to a gene; V was cut back by 3 bases and J by 1 base. This chain's CDR3 is CASSQGLAGGLNTGELFF. Here the CDR3 DNA reads TGTGCCAGCAGCCAGGGACTAGCGGGGGGGTTGAACACCGGGGAGCTGTTTTTT.